Shown below are 5 T cell receptor beta chains from a single sample sequenced in a study of blood T cell repertoires in COVID-19 (dated by TCRdb to 2020 to 2021). Library prep was done by the immunoSEQ multiplex PCR assay. In its TCRdb copy, this immuneACCESS table keeps in-frame sequences only and misses some clones. Where compared with another copy, unresolved V genes explain less than half of these, and the others have no known cause. The sample yields about 27,000 clones; about four fifths were counted once. The top ten clonotypes cover approximately 40% of the sample. Sequencing input: peripheral blood. Receptor source: a woman older than 75 with acute or convalescent COVID-19.

This chain's CDR3 is CASVGGAFEAFF. The CDR3 DNA reads TGTGCCAGCGTAGGGGGGGCATTTGAAGCTTTCTTT. The chain joins TRBV27 to TRBJ1-1, with D perhaps TRBD1 (6 bases). V lost 8 bases to trimming and J lost 7 bases, with 14 bases between them. There are 12 residues in the CDR3. Germline V gene sequence: CDR1 MNHEY, CDR2 SMNVEV (reference sequence).

This chain connects TRBV2 to TRBJ1-5; D call uncertain. The CDR3 length is 12 residues. Germline loops: CDR1 SNHLY, CDR2 FYNNEI. V was cut by 3 bases and J by 4 bases, with 4 bases left in between. In nucleotides, the CDR3 is TGTGCCAGCAGTGACTTTAATCAGCCCCAGCATTTT. This codes for CASSDFNQPQHF.

The chain has TRBV9 and TRBJ1-2, with D hard to call. Germline V gives CDR1 SGDLS, CDR2 YYNGEE. Trimming took off 0 bases at V and 0 bases at J, with 6 bases between the two ends. CDR3 length: 14 amino acids. CDR3 DNA: TGTGCCAGCAGCGTAGGGTCAGCTAACTATGGCTACACCTTC. As protein: CASSVGSANYGYTF. Full variable domain (outside the CDR3, taken from reference TRBV9 and TRBJ1-2): DSGVTQTPKHLITATGQRVTLRCSPRSGDLSVYWYQQSLDQGLQFLIQYYNGEERAKGNILERFSAQQFPDLHSELNLSSLELGDSALYFCASSVGSANYGYTFGSGTRLTVV.

The chain has TRBV12-5 and TRBJ1-5; 7 nucleotides line up with TRBD1. The CDR3 has 16 residues. V was clipped by 1 base and J by 2 bases; unmatched bases: 5. CDR1 and CDR2 from the germline V gene are LGHNT and FRNRAP. The CDR3 DNA reads as TGTGCTAGTGGTTTGGGACAGGGAGGCGGCAATCAGCCCCAGCATTTT. Its translation is CASGLGQGGGNQPQHF.

The DNA for the CDR3 is TGTGCCAGTAGCGCGACTAGCGGGGGGGCGAACACCGGGGAGCTGTTTTTT. Translation gives CASSATSGGANTGELFF. The V gene is TRBV19, the J gene TRBJ2-2; 14 bases align to TRBD2. This CDR3 region has 17 residues. J gave up 0 bases and V 6 bases, and 3 bases lay outside the gene matches. Germline loops: CDR1 LNHDA, CDR2 SQIVND (reference sequence).